This T cell receptor (beta chain) stems from a study of T-cell memory formation after mild COVID-19 (dated by TCRdb to about 2021). Regarding the study in general: TCR sequence clusters from the two donors were largely donor specific. Two young, previously healthy adult volunteers made up the cohort, one male and one female. Longitudinal TCRalpha and TCRbeta repertoire sequencing tracked T-cell clones expanding and contracting after mild COVID-19 in a couple of donors. Paper-wide results and their limitations: Some responding clones were found in pre-infection memory, which suggests that pre-existing cross-reactive memory T cells took part in the SARS-CoV-2 response. Contracting CD4+ clones were found mainly in CM and EM memory subsets, while CD8+ clones were enriched in EMRA. Only a couple of mild cases were covered by the study, and larger cohorts that include severe cases with pre-infection samples were considered necessary. Balanced CD4/CD8 phenotypes were observed for clones contracting from day 15 to 85, whereas a bias towards CD4+ was observed for a second wave of clones expanding from day 15 to 37. SARS-CoV-2 specificity was not confirmed for the second-wave clones peaking on day 37.

As regards this clonotype: No antigen is known for it. Base qualities are missing; no much larger clone stands one base away.

Sequencing was carried out with an Illumina NovaSeq 6000. TCRalpha and TCRbeta cDNA libraries were constructed by 5'RACE with constant-segment primers, with sample barcodes and unique molecular identifiers being introduced. RNA was extracted from every sample with Trizol reagent. The libraries were amplified in two PCR steps, and the second step added a second sample barcode and Illumina TruSeq adapters. The libraries were sequenced on an Illumina NovaSeq using 2 x 150 bp paired-end reads. On the authors' methods: The reads were demultiplexed and collapsed into UMI-guided consensus sequences using migec v1.2.7. Using mixcr v2.1.11, UMI consensuses were aligned to TRA and TRB V and J templates and then assembled into clonotypes. Clonotypes were classified as expanded or contracted when called significant by both edgeR and NoisET, with noise models trained on biological replicates. For edgeR calls, a false discovery rate-adjusted p below 0.01 and a log2 fold-change threshold of 1 were applied. As an exploratory analysis of dynamics, PCA with hierarchical clustering was applied to max-normalized trajectories of the 1000 most abundant clonotypes. Each responding clone was given a CD4 or CD8 phenotype based on the CD4+ and CD8+ repertoires, which had been sequenced separately. The public sequencing data were trimmed at Q25 with fastp and processed into clonotypes with MiXCR by TCRdb, which kept only in-frame beta chains. Every distinct CDR3 protein forms one entry, paired with its most common genes and DNA. These V and J calls originate from TCRdb's pipeline instead of the authors' own analysis. The sample records about 210,000 distinct CDR3 sequences, about 10% of which are singletons. Together, the top ten hold 2.5% to 3.5% of the sample.

PBMCs were isolated by Ficoll-Paque density gradient centrifugation. Its CDR3 holds 15 amino acids, cysteine through phenylalanine. Just the 45-base CDR3 DNA is kept, in frame starting at base 1. V is cut by 3 bases and J by 3 bases, and the space between the germline ends is 17 bases. CDR1 DFQATT and CDR2 SNEGSKA are derived from the germline V gene (reference sequence). The TCR comes from a young man who had mild COVID-19 (a few samples of this study predate the infection). The sample titles of this study are shuffled in the database, so cell type and time point are left out; the donor was told from shared clones. Sequenced: PBMCs or a T cell subset sorted from them (not recorded which). The rearranged chain carries TRBV20-1 and TRBJ2-5; possibly the D gene is TRBD2, per 6 matching bases. The CDR3 corresponds to CSARVGGSFEETQYF. The DNA sequence is given as TGCAGTGCTAGGGTAGGAGGGTCCTTCGAAGAGACCCAGTACTTC.